These T cell receptor beta chains were read from a single sample in a study of immune evolution from preneoplasia to lung adenocarcinoma. Assay: immunoSEQ multiplex PCR; the TCRdb copy retains only in-frame clones and omits some. The sample has 6,500 to 9,000 clones; around 82% are singletons. Sequenced material: FFPE minimally invasive lung adenocarcinoma tissue. The receptors here all came from a person of 80 years or more with lung adenocarcinoma. CDR3s include the opening cysteine and the closing phenylalanine or tryptophan.

V	J	CDR3
TRBV7-8	TRBJ1-1	CASSLVSGNTEAFF
TRBV30	TRBJ1-1	CAWSVRGANTEAFF
TRBV5-1	TRBJ2-1	CASSSVTSNEQFF
TRBV5-1	TRBJ1-1	CASSLASGVGAFF
TRBV6-5	TRBJ2-5	CASSYIPGEQETQYF
TRBV9	TRBJ1-3	CASSVEGTAYSGNTIYF
TRBV7-2	TRBJ1-4	CASTRTGGSNEKLFF
TRBV5-1	TRBJ1-4	CASSGDAEKLFF
TRBV13	TRBJ1-1	CASSDRGRVAFF
TRBV5-5	TRBJ1-6	CASSYWDGAITPLHF
TRBV19	TRBJ1-5	CASREAGWNQPQHF
TRBV9	TRBJ2-7	CASSRLAGASYEQYF
TRBV11-2	TRBJ2-7	CASSLESGGPYEQYF
TRBV5-1	TRBJ2-2	CASSFGTFNTGELFF
TRBV4-1	TRBJ1-1	CASSQGVSTGVRKRTEAFF
TRBV9	TRBJ2-1	CASSATWGGNEQFF
TRBV28	TRBJ1-4	CASRAGGGNEKLFF
TRBV28	TRBJ1-2	CASSFGPDYGYTF
TRBV28	TRBJ2-5	CASSLLAGSKTQYF
TRBV7-6	TRBJ2-7	CASSRSRGYEQYF
TRBV10-3	TRBJ2-7	CAIRQSDSNTYEQYF
TRBV29-1	TRBJ1-1	CSVEDLEGAEAFF
TRBV7-9	TRBJ2-7	CATQGTSGRGNEQYF
TRBV4-1	TRBJ2-2	CASSPRTGMATGELFF
TRBV7-3	TRBJ2-1	CASSLDRGRRNEQFF
TRBV6-1	TRBJ1-1	CASSEIVGNTEAFF